This T cell receptor beta chain was documented in a study of blood T cell repertoires in COVID-19. The protocol was immunoSEQ multiplex PCR, while the TCRdb copy is restricted to in-frame clones and leaves out a portion. Here the sample spans more than 300,000 clones, roughly 90% being singletons. The CDR3 is 13 residues long. V was shortened by 4 bases and J by 5 bases, with 11 bases between the two germline ends. Germline assignment: CDR1 GTSNPN and CDR2 SVGIG (reference sequence). The V call is TRBV30, the J call TRBJ2-2, with a possible D match to TRBD1 (5 bases). Sequenced: PBMCs or T cells enriched from blood (not recorded which). The clonotype originates from a woman aged 40 to 50 who had been exposed to COVID-19. CDR3 sequence: CAWTTVFTGELFF. The CDR3 DNA reads TGTGCCTGGACGACAGTTTTTACCGGGGAGCTGTTTTTT.